This T cell receptor (beta chain) was found in a study of technical replicates of blood from several donors. The CDR3 covers 14 residues. V shed 4 bases and J shed 0 bases, with 8 bases lying between them. In germline, CDR1 is MRHNA, CDR2 SNTAGT. The table came from immunoSEQ multiplex PCR; TCRdb's copy has only in-frame clones and leaves some out. This table has 50,000 or so clones, roughly 90% appearing once. Sequencing was carried out using PBMCs. V is TRBV6-4 and J is TRBJ2-3; tentative D call: TRBD2 (5 bases). The TCR originated in a human donor in good health. Some clones in this sample may be carry-over from other donors' samples. The CDR3 loop reads CASSGGDSTDTQYF. The CDR3 DNA reads TGTGCCAGCAGTGGGGGAGACAGCACAGATACGCAGTATTTT.